This T cell receptor (beta chain) comes out of a study of control samples from healthy donors and cancer patients. The CDR3 runs 13 residues. Looked up from germline, CDR1 is SQVTM and CDR2 is ANQGSEA. The J segment lost 5 bases and the V segment lost 4 bases, leaving 4 bases of the junction unmatched. This clone has just one count. The protocol was immunoSEQ multiplex PCR, while the TCRdb copy is restricted to in-frame clones and leaves out a portion. Among about 160,000 clones listed, about 87% were seen once. This TCR derives from a man aged 25 to 40 in good health. The sequencing sample was made of blood. The chain employs TRBV29-1 and TRBJ1-5; 8 bases align to TRBD1. The CDR3 spells CSVALTGDQPQHF. For the CDR3, the DNA is TGCAGCGTTGCGCTGACAGGGGATCAGCCCCAGCATTTT.